This T cell receptor beta chain derives from a study of blood T cell repertoires in COVID-19. In the study overall: The study drew acute and convalescent COVID-19 samples from the United States, Italy and Spain. In each case, the material was cDNA or gDNA derived from T cells, B-cell-depleted T cells, or PBMCs.

This clone was seen only once. As handled by the study authors: Counts of nucleated cells, estimated from reference gene primer amplification, were obtained. Clones were sequenced by immunoSEQ multiplex PCR, and TCRdb holds only the in-frame ones, with some missing. Clone size and V and J calls were adopted from that table, with D and trimming inferred from the DNA. The sample has approximately 80,000 clones; less than 95% are singletons. The germline gives CDR1 MGHRA, CDR2 YSYEKL. V gave up 1 base and J gave up 5 bases, with 9 bases separating them. This CDR3 contains 14 residues. The material sequenced was peripheral blood. The rearrangement joins TRBV4-1 to TRBJ2-1, with a weak D call TRBD2 (5 bases). This clonotype was obtained from a woman between 50 and 59 years old in a cohort sampled during active COVID-19. As DNA, the CDR3 is TGCGCCAGCAGCCAAGCGGACTTAGACAATGAGCAGTTCTTC. Translation: CASSQADLDNEQFF.